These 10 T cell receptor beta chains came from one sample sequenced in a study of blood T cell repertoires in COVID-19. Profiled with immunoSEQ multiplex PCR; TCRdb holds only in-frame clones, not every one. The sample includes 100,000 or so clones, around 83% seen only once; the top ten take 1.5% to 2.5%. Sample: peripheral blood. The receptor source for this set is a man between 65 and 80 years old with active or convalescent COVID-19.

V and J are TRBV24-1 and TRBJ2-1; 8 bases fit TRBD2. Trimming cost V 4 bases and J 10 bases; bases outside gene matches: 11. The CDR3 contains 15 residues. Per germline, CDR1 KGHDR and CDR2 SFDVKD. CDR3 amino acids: CATSDNGGAGAEQFF. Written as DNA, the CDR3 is TGTGCCACCAGTGACAACGGGGGGGCCGGTGCCGAGCAGTTCTTC.

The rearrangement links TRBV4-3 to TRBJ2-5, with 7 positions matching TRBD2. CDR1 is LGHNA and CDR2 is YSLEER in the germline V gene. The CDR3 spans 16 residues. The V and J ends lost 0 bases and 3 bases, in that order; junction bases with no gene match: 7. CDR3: CASSQDYVGREETQYF. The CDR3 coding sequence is TGCGCCAGCAGCCAAGATTACGTAGGGAGGGAAGAGACCCAGTACTTC.

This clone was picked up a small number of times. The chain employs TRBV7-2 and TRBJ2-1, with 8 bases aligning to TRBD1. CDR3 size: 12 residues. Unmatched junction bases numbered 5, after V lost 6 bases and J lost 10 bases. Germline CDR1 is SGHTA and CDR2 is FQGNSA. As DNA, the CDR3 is TGTGCCAGCAGGGGACAGGCCGGGGAGCAGTTCTTC. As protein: CASRGQAGEQFF. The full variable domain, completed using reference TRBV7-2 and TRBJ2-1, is GAGVSQSPSNKVTEKGKDVELRCDPISGHTALYWYRQSLGQGLEFLIYFQGNSAPDKSGLPSDRFSAERTGGSVSTLTIQRTQQEDSAVYLCASRGQAGEQFFGPGTRLTVL.

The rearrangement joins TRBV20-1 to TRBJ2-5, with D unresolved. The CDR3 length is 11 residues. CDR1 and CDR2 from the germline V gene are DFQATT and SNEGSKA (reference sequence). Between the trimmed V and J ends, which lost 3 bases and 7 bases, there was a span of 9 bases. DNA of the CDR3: TGCAGTGCTAGCACCGAGGTGACCCAGTACTTC. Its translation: CSASTEVTQYF.

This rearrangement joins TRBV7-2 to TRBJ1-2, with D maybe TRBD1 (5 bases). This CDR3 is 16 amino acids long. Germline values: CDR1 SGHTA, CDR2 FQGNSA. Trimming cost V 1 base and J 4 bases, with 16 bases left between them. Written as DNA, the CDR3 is TGTGCCAGCAGCTTAGACCCCCAGGGCAGCTCCTATGGCTACACCTTC. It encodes CASSLDPQGSSYGYTF.

Here the CDR3 reads CASSLEGGNQPQHF. CDR3 nucleotide sequence: TGCGCCAGCAGCTTGGAGGGAGGGAATCAGCCCCAGCATTTT. This rearrangement joins TRBV5-1 to TRBJ1-5; the D is unclear. Germline assignment: CDR1 SGHRS and CDR2 YFSETQ. This CDR3 contains 14 residues. V lost 0 bases and J 4 bases, leaving 8 bases between the germline ends.

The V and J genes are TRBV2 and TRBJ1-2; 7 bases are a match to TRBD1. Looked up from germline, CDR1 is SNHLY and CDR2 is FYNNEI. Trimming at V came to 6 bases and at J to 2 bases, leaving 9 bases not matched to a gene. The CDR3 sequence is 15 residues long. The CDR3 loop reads CASSAGTAPNYGYTF. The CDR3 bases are TGTGCCAGCAGCGCCGGGACAGCCCCGAACTATGGCTACACCTTC.

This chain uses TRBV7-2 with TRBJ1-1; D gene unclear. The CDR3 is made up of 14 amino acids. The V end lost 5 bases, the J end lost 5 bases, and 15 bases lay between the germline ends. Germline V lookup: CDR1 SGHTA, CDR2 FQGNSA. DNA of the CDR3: TGTGCCAGCAGCCCGACCAACTCGGGGACTGAAGCTTTCTTT. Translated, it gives CASSPTNSGTEAFF.

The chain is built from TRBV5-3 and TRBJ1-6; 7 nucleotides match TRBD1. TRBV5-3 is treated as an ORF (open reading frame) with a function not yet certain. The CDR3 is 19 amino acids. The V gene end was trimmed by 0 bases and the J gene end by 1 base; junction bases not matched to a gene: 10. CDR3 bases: TGTGCCAGAAGCTTGGCGGCAGGGGGATTTCAGTCCTATAATTCACCCCTCCACTTT. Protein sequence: CARSLAAGGFQSYNSPLHF.

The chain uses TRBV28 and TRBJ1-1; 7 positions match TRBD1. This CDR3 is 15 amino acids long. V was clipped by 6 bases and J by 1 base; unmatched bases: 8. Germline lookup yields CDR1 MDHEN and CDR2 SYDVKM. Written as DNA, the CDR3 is TGTGCCAGCAGCCCAGGGGACAGAACGAACACTGAAGCTTTCTTT. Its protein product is CASSPGDRTNTEAFF. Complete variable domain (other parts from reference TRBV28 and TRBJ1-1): DVKVTQSSRYLVKRTGEKVFLECVQDMDHENMFWYRQDPGLGLRLIYFSYDVKMKEKGDIPEGYSVSREKKERFSLILESASTNQTSMYLCASSPGDRTNTEAFFGQGTRLTVV.